The present entry profiles one T cell receptor beta chain with its context. Its antigen is unidentified. The data derive from a study of shared clonotypes between healthy human individuals. Overall study context: There were three CD4 naive, three CD4 memory, two CD8 naive and one CD8 memory plates per donor.

This CDR3 comprises 13 residues. The germline gives CDR1 SGHTA, CDR2 FQGNSA. Trimming took off 2 bases at V and 5 bases at J, with 9 bases between the two ends. Study-wide points: Only a few donors were included, so the genetic and exposure-history diversity represented was limited.

The assay used deep level. Per the original data handling: Junction-only immunoSEQ data arrived without quality scores, meaning filtering differed. Assay: immunoSEQ multiplex PCR; the TCRdb copy retains only in-frame clones and omits some. The V and J calls and clone size were taken over from that table, and D and trimming were inferred from the DNA. Of over a million clones listed, about 96% are singletons. The chain uses TRBV7-2 and TRBJ1-1; D gene ambiguous. This sequence originates from a man in his thirties or forties in good health. The material sequenced was naive CD4+ T cells sorted from blood. The subset denotes: CD45RA+ positively selected. Here the CDR3 DNA reads TGTGCCAGCAGCTTAAAGCAGCAGACTGAAGCTTTCTTT. This translates into CASSLKQQTEAFF. Drawing the rest from reference TRBV7-2 and TRBJ1-1, the complete variable domain is GAGVSQSPSNKVTEKGKDVELRCDPISGHTALYWYRQSLGQGLEFLIYFQGNSAPDKSGLPSDRFSAERTGGSVSTLTIQRTQQEDSAVYLCASSLKQQTEAFFGQGTRLTVV.